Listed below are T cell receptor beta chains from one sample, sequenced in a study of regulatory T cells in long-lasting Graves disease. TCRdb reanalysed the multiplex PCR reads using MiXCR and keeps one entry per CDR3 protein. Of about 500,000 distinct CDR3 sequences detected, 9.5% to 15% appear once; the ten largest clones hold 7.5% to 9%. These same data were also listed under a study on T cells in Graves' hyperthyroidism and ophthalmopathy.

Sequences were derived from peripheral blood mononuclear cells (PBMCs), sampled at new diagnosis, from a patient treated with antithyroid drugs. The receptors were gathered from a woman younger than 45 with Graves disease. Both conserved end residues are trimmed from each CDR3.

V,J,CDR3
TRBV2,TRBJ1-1,ASSHGFKGVNTEAF
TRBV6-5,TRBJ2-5,ASSYPKETQY
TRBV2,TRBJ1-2,ASRQQGLLGYT
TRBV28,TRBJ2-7,ASSFSIGRPVNYEQY
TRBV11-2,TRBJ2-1,ASSLNRDRASEQF
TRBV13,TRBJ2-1,ASSFIGLYNEQF
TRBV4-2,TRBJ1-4,ASSQGAGEKLF
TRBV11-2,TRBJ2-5,ASSLGARGGQETQY
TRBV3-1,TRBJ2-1,ASSPRLALSSYNEQF
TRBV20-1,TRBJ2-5,SARFAGGPGETQY
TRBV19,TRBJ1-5,ASSAWDRERQPQH
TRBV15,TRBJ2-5,ATSREVKGWETQY
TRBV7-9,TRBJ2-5,ASSRDQMKETQY
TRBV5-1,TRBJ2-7,ASSSVGTGDHEQY
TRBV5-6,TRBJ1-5,ASSFWGENQPQH
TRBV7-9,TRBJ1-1,ASSLTGNRNTEAF
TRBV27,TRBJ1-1,ASSWNKSFMNTEAF
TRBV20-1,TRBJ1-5,GAGTDRLIKPQH
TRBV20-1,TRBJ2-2,SARDRRAGELF
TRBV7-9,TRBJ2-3,ASSIMYVGRTDTQY
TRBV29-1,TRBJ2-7,SGGTGSSYEQY
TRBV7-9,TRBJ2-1,ASSVAASGSSEQF
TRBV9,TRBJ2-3,ASSVSRGSYNTDTQY
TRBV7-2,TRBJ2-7,ASSFAGTSGRAVSYEQY
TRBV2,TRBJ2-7,ASRRTWLKGYEQY
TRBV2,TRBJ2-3,ASSDEVGDTQY
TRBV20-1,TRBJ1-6,SASRQGKHSPLH
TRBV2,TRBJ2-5,ASTPAGLAGGSGETQY
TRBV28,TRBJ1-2,ASSLELNYGYT
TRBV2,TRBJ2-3,ASSERGPPDAQY
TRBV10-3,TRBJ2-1,AISGTQGGNEQF
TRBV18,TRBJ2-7,ASSPGRRSSYEQY
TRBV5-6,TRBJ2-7,ASSPGLAGGVEQY